The T cell receptor (beta chain) described here comes from a study of blood T cell repertoires in COVID-19. At the level of the study: COVID-19 samples collected from the United States, Italy and Spain covered acute and convalescent phases. Sample material is recorded as cDNA or gDNA derived from T cells, B-cell-depleted T cells, or PBMCs.

From germline, CDR1 is SGHRS and CDR2 YFSETQ. Losses at the gene ends were 3 bases for V and 2 bases for J; bases not matched to a gene: 2. The CDR3 totals 14 residues. Original handling: From reference gene primer amplification, estimates of nucleated cell counts were derived. Clones were sequenced by immunoSEQ multiplex PCR, and TCRdb holds only the in-frame ones, with some missing. V and J calls and clone size are copied from that table; D and trimming were computed from the DNA. The sample gives 130,000 to 150,000 clones, around four fifths of which show up once; nearly 3% is in the top ten. This TCR came from a woman aged 40 to 55 with active or convalescent COVID-19. Sample: peripheral blood. The chain has TRBV5-1 and TRBJ2-3, with 8 bases fitting TRBD1. The CDR3 DNA reads TGCGCCAGCAGCTCGGACAGGGCCACAGATACGCAGTATTTT. Its translation is CASSSDRATDTQYF.